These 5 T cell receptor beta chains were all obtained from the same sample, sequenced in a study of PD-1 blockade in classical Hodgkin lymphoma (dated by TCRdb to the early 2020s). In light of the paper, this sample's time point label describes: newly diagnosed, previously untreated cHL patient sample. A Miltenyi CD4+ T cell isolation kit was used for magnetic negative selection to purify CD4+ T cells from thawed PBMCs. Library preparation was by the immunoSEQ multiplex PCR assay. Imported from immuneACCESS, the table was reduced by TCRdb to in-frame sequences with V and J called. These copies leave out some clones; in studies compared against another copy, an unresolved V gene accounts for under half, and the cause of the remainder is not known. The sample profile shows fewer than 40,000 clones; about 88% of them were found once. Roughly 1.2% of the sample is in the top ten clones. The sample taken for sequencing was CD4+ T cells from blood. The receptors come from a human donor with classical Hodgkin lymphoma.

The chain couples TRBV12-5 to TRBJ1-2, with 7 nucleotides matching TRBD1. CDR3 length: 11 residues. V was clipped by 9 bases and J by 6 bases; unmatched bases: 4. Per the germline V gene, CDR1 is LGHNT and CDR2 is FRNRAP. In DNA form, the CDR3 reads TGTGCTAGCCGAGGGGGCCATGGCTACACCTTC. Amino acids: CASRGGHGYTF.

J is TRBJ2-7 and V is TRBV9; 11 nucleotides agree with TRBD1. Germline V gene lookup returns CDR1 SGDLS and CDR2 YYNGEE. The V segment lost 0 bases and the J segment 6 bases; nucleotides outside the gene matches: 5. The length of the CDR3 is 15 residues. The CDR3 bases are TGTGCCAGCAGCGTAGAAGGGACAGGGGGTGGCGAGCAGTACTTC. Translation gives CASSVEGTGGGEQYF.

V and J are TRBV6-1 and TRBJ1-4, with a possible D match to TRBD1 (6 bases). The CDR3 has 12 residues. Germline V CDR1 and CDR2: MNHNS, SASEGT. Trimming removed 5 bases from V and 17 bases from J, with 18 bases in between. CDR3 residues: CASSSPWTDVFF. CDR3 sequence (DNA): TGTGCCAGCAGTAGTCCATGGACAGACGTCTTTTTT.

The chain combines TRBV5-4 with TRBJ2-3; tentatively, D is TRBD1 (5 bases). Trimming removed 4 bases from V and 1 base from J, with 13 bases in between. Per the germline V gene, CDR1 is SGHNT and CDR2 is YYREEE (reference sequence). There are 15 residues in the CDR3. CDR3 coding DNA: TGTGCCAGCAGCCCTACAGGTTCCCGCACAGATACGCAGTATTTT. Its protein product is CASSPTGSRTDTQYF.

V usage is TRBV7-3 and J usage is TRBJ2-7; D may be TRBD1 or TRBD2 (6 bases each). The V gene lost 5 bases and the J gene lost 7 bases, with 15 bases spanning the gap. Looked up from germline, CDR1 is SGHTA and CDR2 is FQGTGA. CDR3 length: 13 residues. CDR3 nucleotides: TGTGCCAGCAGCCGGGGGCATACGGAAGAGCAGTACTTC. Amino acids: CASSRGHTEEQYF.